These 15 T cell receptor beta chains came from one sample sequenced in a study of T cell responses to AZD1222 COVID-19 vaccine. Libraries were prepared by immunoSEQ multiplex PCR; TCRdb keeps only in-frame clonotypes and omits some of them. The sample lists about 89,000 clones; around 83% were seen once. The sequencing here drew on peripheral blood, taken 28 days after the second AZD1222 dose. These receptors all come from an adult who received the AZD1222 COVID-19 vaccine.

The chain recombines TRBV4-3 with TRBJ2-5, with 7 bases fitting TRBD2. Germline CDR1 is LGHNA and CDR2 is YSLEER. Trimming removed 0 bases from V and 4 bases from J; junction bases left unmatched: 14. This CDR3 comprises 18 residues. The CDR3 DNA follows: TGCGCCAGCAGCCAAGAGGGCGAAGGAGCGGGAATAGGAGAGACCCAGTACTTC. This codes for CASSQEGEGAGIGETQYF.

V and J are TRBV27 and TRBJ2-1, with D tentatively TRBD2 (5 bases). Germline values: CDR1 MNHEY, CDR2 SMNVEV (reference sequence). Trimming removed 6 bases at V and 6 bases at J, with 6 bases between. This CDR3 contains 11 residues. The CDR3 sequence is CASSRGNEQFF. The CDR3 DNA reads TGTGCCAGCAGCCGGGGCAATGAGCAGTTCTTC.

The rearrangement links TRBV7-2 to TRBJ2-4; no firm D call. This CDR3 spans 14 amino acids. CDR1 and CDR2 from the germline V gene are SGHTA and FQGNSA. V was clipped by 4 bases and J by 2 bases, with 9 bases between them. The CDR3: CASSSDLSKNIQYF. CDR3 nucleotides: TGTGCCAGCAGCTCGGATCTTTCCAAAAACATTCAGTACTTC.

The V and J genes are TRBV7-9 and TRBJ2-7; D possibly corresponds to TRBD1 (5 bases). V lost 4 bases and J 0 bases, leaving 7 bases between the germline ends. Germline V gene lookup returns CDR1 SEHNR and CDR2 FQNEAQ (reference sequence). The CDR3 covers 13 residues. As DNA, the CDR3 is TGTGCCAGCAGCTCCGACAGCTCCTACGAGCAGTACTTC. It is translated as CASSSDSSYEQYF.

The rearrangement joins TRBV29-1 to TRBJ2-5; D is unresolved. Between the trimmed V and J ends, which lost 2 bases and 5 bases, there was a span of 9 bases. Germline CDR1 and CDR2: SQVTM and ANQGSEA. The length of the CDR3 is 12 residues. The CDR3: CSVETRTETQYF. The CDR3 nucleotides are TGCAGCGTTGAAACCAGGACGGAGACCCAGTACTTC.

The chain joins TRBV9 to TRBJ2-1, with D tentatively TRBD2 (6 bases). The CDR3 extends over 16 amino acids. Trimming took 0 bases from V and 8 from J, leaving 18 bases between them. Germline loops: CDR1 SGDLS, CDR2 YYNGEE. This CDR3 is CASSVGETRASDEQFF. The CDR3 DNA sequence: TGTGCCAGCAGCGTAGGCGAGACTAGGGCAAGTGATGAGCAGTTCTTC.

This clone was recorded once. This chain joins TRBV5-4 and TRBJ2-5; perhaps TRBD1 as D (6 bases). CDR3 size: 15 residues. V gave up 0 bases and J gave up 5 bases, with 14 bases separating them. From germline, CDR1 is SGHNT and CDR2 YYREEE (reference sequence). The CDR3 sequence is CASSLGGGSGETQYF. The CDR3 coding sequence is TGTGCCAGCAGCTTGGGAGGGGGATCTGGGGAGACCCAGTACTTC.

V and J are TRBV18 and TRBJ1-5, with D possibly matching TRBD1 (5 bases). This CDR3 comprises 15 residues. The germline V and J ends were trimmed by 6 bases and 0 bases, with 12 bases remaining between them. The germline CDR1 and CDR2 sequences are KGHSH and LQKENI. The CDR3 loop reads CASSTREGSNQPQHF. Written as DNA, the CDR3 is TGTGCCAGCTCCACCAGGGAGGGTAGCAATCAGCCCCAGCATTTT. Full variable domain (rest looked up from reference TRBV18 and TRBJ1-5): NAGVMQNPRHLVRRRGQEARLRCSPMKGHSHVYWYRQLPEEGLKFMVYLQKENIIDESGMPKERFSAEFPKEGPSILRIQQVVRGDSAAYFCASSTREGSNQPQHFGDGTRLSIL.

CDR3 protein: CASRDRGEAFF. For the CDR3, the DNA is TGTGCCAGCAGGGACAGGGGAGAAGCTTTCTTT. This rearrangement joins TRBV25-1 to TRBJ1-1; 9 bases agree with TRBD1. Germline V gene lookup returns CDR1 MGHDK and CDR2 SYGVNS. This CDR3 contains 11 residues. The J segment lost 8 bases and the V segment lost 6 bases, leaving 1 base of the junction unmatched.

The chain links TRBV30 to TRBJ2-7, with a possible D match to TRBD2 (6 bases). V was shortened by 3 bases and J by 4 bases, with 13 bases between the two germline ends. The germline gives CDR1 GTSNPN, CDR2 SVGIG (reference sequence). This CDR3 has 13 residues. This chain's CDR3 is CAWRAGSGYEQYF. In DNA form, the CDR3 reads TGTGCCTGGAGGGCGGGGTCCGGTTACGAGCAGTACTTC.

A single count supports this clone. This rearrangement joins TRBV5-5 to TRBJ1-2, with 7 bases lining up with TRBD1. Germline trimming cut 5 bases from V and 7 bases from J; bases unmatched to any gene: 5. The CDR3 has 12 residues. From germline, CDR1 is SGHKS and CDR2 YYEKEE (reference sequence). CDR3 DNA sequence: TGTGCCAGCAGTGGACAGGTTTTTGGCTACACCTTC. Amino acids: CASSGQVFGYTF.

This rearrangement joins TRBV27 to TRBJ1-2; D call uncertain. V was trimmed by 11 bases and J by 5 bases, leaving 15 bases between them. Germline values: CDR1 MNHEY, CDR2 SMNVEV (reference sequence). The CDR3 consists of 12 residues. CDR3 nucleotide sequence: TGTGCCTCCCGGCTGGCCGGGTATGGCTACACCTTC. This sequence encodes CASRLAGYGYTF.

The chain recombines TRBV18 with TRBJ2-2; D may be TRBD2 (5 bases). This CDR3 spans 14 amino acids. Germline CDR1 and CDR2: KGHSH and LQKENI. The V end lost 2 bases, the J end lost 8 bases, and 12 bases lay between the germline ends. This CDR3 is CASSPGAAPGELFF. CDR3 DNA sequence: TGTGCCAGCTCACCAGGAGCGGCCCCGGGGGAGCTGTTTTTT.

Turning to this clone: One end of the junction does not line up with germline, which may come from a read error. This chain joins TRBV9 and TRBJ2-5; the match to TRBD2 covers 7 bases. The length of the CDR3 is 14 residues. Germline loops: CDR1 SGDLS, CDR2 YYNGEE. CDR3 residues: CASSASGNTDLQHF. The CDR3 DNA sequence: TGTGCCAGCAGCGCGAGCGGGAATACCGATCTACAGCACTTC. The variable domain in full, with the rest retrieved from reference TRBV9 and TRBJ2-5, is DSGVTQTPKHLITATGQRVTLRCSPRSGDLSVYWYQQSLDQGLQFLIQYYNGEERAKGNILERFSAQQFPDLHSELNLSSLELGDSALYFCASSASGNTDLQHFGPGTRLLVL.

In this sample, this clone turned up a few times. The chain uses TRBV9 and TRBJ1-5; D gene ambiguous. Per the germline V gene, CDR1 is SGDLS and CDR2 is YYNGEE. The germline V and J ends were trimmed by 3 bases and 2 bases, with 15 bases remaining between them. The CDR3 is made up of 16 amino acids. CDR3 in amino acids: CASSAPFNEGNQPQHF. In DNA, the CDR3 is TGTGCCAGCAGCGCCCCCTTTAATGAGGGCAATCAGCCCCAGCATTTT.